This record covers a single TCR beta chain. Its antigen is unknown. No much larger clone is present one base from it, and per-base qualities are unavailable. Patients with a history of autoimmune disease or receiving systemic immunosuppression were excluded from the trial. Peripheral blood for TCR sequencing was drawn from every dose cohort at baseline, at cycle 4 day 1 and at cycle 7 day 1. The samples were taken from a phase I, first-in-human, multicenter, open-label dose-escalation trial of ivuxolimab. Adults with locally advanced or metastatic head and neck squamous cell, hepatocellular, melanoma or renal cell carcinoma were enrolled in the trial. CD4+ and CD8+ T cells were sorted separately from peripheral blood before TCR sequencing. For sequencing of the TCRbeta CDR3 region, genomic DNA was extracted from the sorted cells. The immunoSEQ Assay was used to sequence the TCRbeta CDR3 regions. Entries here come from immuneACCESS through TCRdb and include only in-frame sequences with V and J called. Some clones fail to appear in such tables; in the studies checked, an unresolved V gene covers under half of the shortfall, and the cause of the remainder is unknown. The sample table shows 42,000 or so clones, and roughly 84% are seen once. Of the sample, roughly 22% falls within the top ten clones.

Taken from cysteine to phenylalanine, the CDR3 has 14 residues. The only DNA kept is the CDR3, 42 bases in frame from the first base. V and J lose 7 bases and 6 bases, and a span of 16 bases separates them. CDR1 MNHEY and CDR2 SVGAGI are derived from the germline V gene. These data originate in a study of OX40 agonist ivuxolimab in advanced cancers. General notes on the study: Ivuxolimab, which targeted the costimulatory receptor OX40 (CD134), was an agonistic, fully human IgG2 monoclonal antibody. Intravenous ivuxolimab was administered to patients every 2 weeks at six dose levels: 0.01, 0.1, 0.3, 1.5, 3 and 10 mg/kg. Of the roughly 50 dose-escalation patients, hepatocellular carcinoma was present in about 20, melanoma in around 15, renal cell carcinoma in 9 and head and neck cancer in 9. A male proportion of roughly 80% and a mean age of 60 years, ranging from about 23 to 79, were recorded for the dose-escalation cohort. Patients were allowed to have had prior anti-PD-1, anti-PD-L1 or anti-CTLA-4 therapy, and 40% to 45% of the dose-escalation patients had been treated with checkpoint inhibitors. Partial responses occurred in three dose-escalation patients, of whom one had hepatocellular carcinoma and two had cutaneous melanoma. The point of sequencing TCRbeta in the periphery was to test whether ivuxolimab changed TCR sequence diversity and drove clonal T-cell expansion. The paper describes the monotherapy dose-escalation part (N of about 52 patients) of the phase I trial of ivuxolimab. Overall results and qualifications from the work: At doses of 0.1 to 3.0 mg/kg, clonal expansion of both CD4+ and CD8+ blood T cells was observed from baseline to week 6. The antigen specificity of the clonally expanded peripheral T cells was not determined. In the 0.1-3.0 mg/kg groups, partial responders were among the patients with the lowest normalized peripheral clonal expansion, particularly in CD8+ T cells. After ivuxolimab, expanded clones were on average more numerous among CD8+ T cells than among CD4+ T cells. Low levels of normalized T-cell clonal expansion were also seen in some nonresponding patients.

The chain couples TRBV6-5 to TRBJ2-1; the D region possibly corresponds to TRBD2 (7 bases align). This specimen was CD4+ or CD8+ T cells sorted from blood, taken in a trial of the OX40 agonist ivuxolimab. This receptor was obtained from an adult with an advanced solid tumor such as melanoma, head and neck, liver or kidney cancer. The CDR3: CASTKGGAFNEQFF. The sequenced DNA: TGTGCCAGCACCAAAGGGGGGGCCTTCAATGAGCAGTTCTTC.